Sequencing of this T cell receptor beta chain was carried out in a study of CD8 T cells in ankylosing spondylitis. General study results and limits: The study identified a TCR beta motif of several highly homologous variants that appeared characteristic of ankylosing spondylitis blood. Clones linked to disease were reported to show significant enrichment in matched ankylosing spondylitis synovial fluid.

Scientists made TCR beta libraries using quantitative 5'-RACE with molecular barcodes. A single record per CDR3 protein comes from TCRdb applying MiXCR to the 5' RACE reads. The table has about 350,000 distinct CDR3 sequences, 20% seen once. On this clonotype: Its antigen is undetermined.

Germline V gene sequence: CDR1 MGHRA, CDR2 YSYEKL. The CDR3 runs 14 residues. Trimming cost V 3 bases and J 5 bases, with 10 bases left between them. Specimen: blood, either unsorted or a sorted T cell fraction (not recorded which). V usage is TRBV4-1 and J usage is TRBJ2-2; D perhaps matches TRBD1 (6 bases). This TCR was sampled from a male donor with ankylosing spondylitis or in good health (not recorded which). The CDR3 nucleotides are TGCGCCAGCAGCCATCAGGGGCTAACCGGGGAGCTGTTTTTT. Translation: CASSHQGLTGELFF.